Below, 9 T cell receptor beta chains from the same sample are listed, as sequenced in a study of CD8 T cells in Susac syndrome. A quantity of about 0.5 to 1 ug RNA underwent reverse transcription using random hexamers. TCRdb recomputed calls from the immunoSEQ multiplex PCR reads with MiXCR, one row per CDR3 protein. The table records 150,000 to 200,000 distinct CDR3 sequences, around 90% of them present only once. Material: CD4+ T cells from PBMCs. The receptors were sampled from a human donor with Susac syndrome.

V is TRBV18 and J is TRBJ2-7; 7 positions match TRBD1. This CDR3 is 14 amino acids long. Germline V gene sequence: CDR1 KGHSH, CDR2 LQKENI. With 3 bases clipped from V and 2 bases from J, the junction kept 4 bases outside the gene matches. The CDR3 DNA reads as TGTGCCAGCTCACCCCTAGGACAGGCCTACGAGCAGTACTTC. Translated: CASSPLGQAYEQYF.

The gene calls are TRBV5-4 and TRBJ2-7; the match to TRBD2 covers 13 bases. V lost 2 bases and J lost 2; bases outside the gene matches: 1. The CDR3 sequence is 15 residues long. Germline loops: CDR1 SGHNT, CDR2 YYREEE (reference sequence). DNA of the CDR3: TGTGCCAGCAGCTTCGGACTAGCGGGGGCCTACGAGCAGTACTTC. Amino acid sequence: CASSFGLAGAYEQYF.

The genes are TRBV3-1 and TRBJ1-1; D unclear. The germline V gene has CDR1 LGHDT and CDR2 YNNKEL (reference sequence). V lost 4 bases to trimming and J lost 2 bases, with 14 bases between them. The CDR3 has 15 amino acids. The CDR3 region has the DNA TGTGCCAGCAGCCCCATGTCAACCGCTAACACTGAAGCTTTCTTT. Amino acid sequence: CASSPMSTANTEAFF.

The chain combines TRBV9 with TRBJ2-5; D might be TRBD2 (5 bases). V was cut by 2 bases and J by 4 bases, with 12 bases left in between. CDR1 is SGDLS and CDR2 is YYNGEE in the germline V gene. The CDR3 runs to 14 residues. CDR3 DNA: TGTGCCAGCAGCGTGGCCCCCCGGGGAGAGACCCAGTACTTC. It translates to CASSVAPRGETQYF.

This chain uses TRBV5-1 with TRBJ2-5, with D tentatively TRBD1 (5 bases). The ends were cut back, 5 bases at V and 2 bases at J, with 10 bases in the middle. The CDR3 is made up of 13 amino acids. Per the germline V gene, CDR1 is SGHRS and CDR2 is YFSETQ. The CDR3, as DNA: TGCGCCAGCAGTACGACAGTTCAAGAGACCCAGTACTTC. This codes for CASSTTVQETQYF.

The chain carries TRBV11-2 and TRBJ2-6; D call uncertain. The CDR3 has 18 residues. The germline V gene encodes CDR1 SGHAT and CDR2 FQNNGV. V lost 4 bases and J lost 1, with 17 bases in between. The CDR3: CASSSLQLGPSGANVLTF. CDR3 DNA sequence: TGTGCCAGCAGCTCCTTACAACTTGGCCCGTCTGGGGCCAACGTCCTGACTTTC. Drawing the rest from reference TRBV11-2 and TRBJ2-6, the complete variable domain is EAGVAQSPRYKIIEKRQSVAFWCNPISGHATLYWYQQILGQGPKLLIQFQNNGVVDDSQLPKDRFSAERLKGVDSTLKIQPAKLEDSAVYLCASSSLQLGPSGANVLTFGAGSRLTVL.

The chain recombines TRBV7-2 with TRBJ2-1, with TRBD2 matching 7 bases. J gave up 8 bases and V 2 bases, and 12 bases lay outside the gene matches. Per the germline V gene, CDR1 is SGHTA and CDR2 is FQGNSA. The CDR3 has 16 residues. This CDR3 is CASSLNVLRGGDEQFF. The CDR3 DNA sequence: TGTGCCAGCAGCTTAAACGTCCTGCGGGGAGGGGATGAGCAGTTCTTC.

A few counts support this clonotype. The chain uses TRBV20-1 and TRBJ2-7; 11 positions match TRBD1. The J segment lost 5 bases and the V segment lost 6 bases, leaving 3 bases of the junction unmatched. The CDR3 covers 12 residues. Germline-derived CDR1 and CDR2 are DFQATT and SNEGSKA (reference sequence). The CDR3 bases are TGCAGTGCCCCGGGACAGGGGGACGAGCAGTACTTC. Translated: CSAPGQGDEQYF.

J is TRBJ2-3 and V is TRBV5-1; D not certain. The CDR3 covers 13 residues. The germline V gene has CDR1 SGHRS and CDR2 YFSETQ. V shed 4 bases and J shed 6 bases, with 12 bases lying between them. The CDR3 loop reads CASSQRIVDTQYF. The CDR3, as DNA: TGCGCCAGCAGCCAACGAATCGTCGATACGCAGTATTTT.